This TCR beta chain was sequenced for a study of blood T cell repertoires in COVID-19. TCRdb's copy holds only in-frame clones and misses some; the assay was immunoSEQ multiplex PCR. The data contain under 80,000 clones, about four fifths of them singletons. Sequenced input: peripheral blood. The receptor was isolated from a man between 50 and 59 years old with acute or convalescent COVID-19.

CDR3 region: CASDGSSGANVLTF. CDR3 DNA: TGTGCCAGCGACGGGTCATCTGGGGCCAACGTCCTGACTTTC. This chain links TRBV5-6 with TRBJ2-6; D gene unclear. Between the trimmed V and J ends, which lost 7 bases and 1 base, there was a span of 9 bases. Germline CDR1 and CDR2: SGHDT and YYEEEE. The CDR3 length is 14 residues.